This T cell receptor beta chain emerged from a study of blood T cell repertoires in COVID-19 (dated by TCRdb to about 2020). For the study in its entirety: The collaborator samples originated in the United States, Italy and Spain and spanned the acute and convalescent phases of COVID-19. A de-identified subject ID, COVID-19 status, age in years and sex were almost always included in the sample metadata. The repertoires were made available in a free public database intended to serve as a resource for research on the immune response to SARS-CoV-2. Samples came from the ongoing ImmuneRACE study (first 160 participants) plus 1,254 subjects from 6 global collaborators. The dataset comprised deeply sampled blood TCRbeta repertoires from subjects exposed to, actively infected with, or recovered from COVID-19. HLA class I and class II types, where available, came from metadata supplied by the sample provider rather than from assay-based typing. The material from the prospective study consisted of cDNA or gDNA derived from T cells, B-cell-depleted T cells, or PBMCs.

A word on this clone: Its antigen has not been determined. No quality values exist for individual bases; no much larger clone is one base distant.

CDR1 MNHNY and CDR2 SVGAGI were looked up in the germline V gene (reference sequence). Trimmed from V: 2 bases; trimmed from J: 4 bases; junction bases lacking a gene match: 7. The CDR3 sequence holds 15 residues, the cysteine and phenylalanine included. The read is trimmed to its CDR3 DNA, 45 bases read in frame from base 1. The immunoSEQ Assay, a bias-controlled multiplex PCR, was used to amplify TCRbeta CDR3 regions from genomic DNA. In the original analysis: The number of nucleated cells in each sample was estimated by amplification of reference gene primers within the assay. To quantify the absolute abundance of each unique TCRbeta CDR3 rearrangement, sequence reads were collapsed and filtered. For each sample, productive Simpson clonality was calculated as the square root of Simpson's diversity index across productive rearrangements. This is the immuneACCESS table as TCRdb keeps it, with only in-frame sequences that have V and J called. A part of the clones is gone; compared with another copy, unresolved V genes explain less than half, and the rest is unexplained. D and trimming were read from the DNA, whereas the V and J calls and clone size are those reported in that table. This sample has about 130,000 clones in its table, and around 80% of those were observed once. Clones ranked in the top ten supply less than 2% of the sample.

Broader findings and caveats from the paper: Clinical and demographic metadata were provided uncurated, with the amount varying by source and participant.

Each collaborating institution followed its own protocols to collect whole blood in K2EDTA tubes. For TCRbeta analysis, collaborators shipped samples in one of three forms: frozen whole blood, isolated PBMCs, or DNA extracted from either of those sample types. The sequencing input was peripheral blood. The chain uses TRBV6-6 and TRBJ2-7, and TRBD1 matches 8 of the central bases. This TCR was sampled from a man between 70 and 80 years old with acute or convalescent COVID-19. The sequenced DNA is TGTGCCAGCAGTTACGAGGCCAGGGGGCGGTACGAGCAGTACTTC. Its protein product is CASSYEARGRYEQYF.